Listed below are T cell receptor beta chains from one sample, sequenced in a study of blood T cell repertoires in COVID-19. TCRdb's copy holds only in-frame clones and misses some; the assay was immunoSEQ multiplex PCR. The data hold around 40,000 clones, with about 89% observed a single time. The source material was peripheral blood. These receptors were obtained from a man in his fifties with active COVID-19. Both conserved end residues are part of each CDR3. Fields, in order: CDR3 protein, CDR3 DNA, V gene, J gene, CDR3 length, D gene, clone size. The D gene is left open where the match is weak. Only part of the rows carry a size: once, few, many, or a class if the clone is expanded.

cdr3_aa: CASSLVAADTQYF
cdr3_nt: TGTGCCAGCAGTTTGGTGGCGGCTGATACGCAGTATTTT
v_call: TRBV28
j_call: TRBJ2-3
cdr3_length: 13
d_call: NA
clone_size: NA

cdr3_aa: CSASSTGTSGRLVGNEQFF
cdr3_nt: TGCAGTGCTAGTTCTACCGGGACTAGCGGGAGATTAGTAGGTAATGAGCAGTTCTTC
v_call: TRBV20-1
j_call: TRBJ2-1
cdr3_length: 19
d_call: TRBD2
clone_size: NA

cdr3_aa: CASSVWQGADQPQHF
cdr3_nt: TGTGCCAGCAGTGTCTGGCAGGGGGCTGATCAGCCCCAGCATTTT
v_call: TRBV2
j_call: TRBJ1-5
cdr3_length: 15
d_call: TRBD1
clone_size: few

cdr3_aa: CASSQEKTRGMGEQYF
cdr3_nt: TGCGCCAGCAGCCAAGAAAAGACGCGGGGTATGGGCGAGCAGTACTTC
v_call: TRBV4-3
j_call: TRBJ2-7
cdr3_length: 16
d_call: NA
clone_size: NA

cdr3_aa: CASSYHGLAGLYEQYF
cdr3_nt: TGTGCCAGCAGCTACCATGGGCTAGCGGGATTGTACGAGCAGTACTTC
v_call: TRBV7-2
j_call: TRBJ2-7
cdr3_length: 16
d_call: TRBD2
clone_size: NA

cdr3_aa: CASSLGRGRAGANVLTF
cdr3_nt: TGTGCCAGCAGCTTAGGCAGGGGAAGGGCTGGGGCCAACGTCCTGACTTTC
v_call: TRBV7-3
j_call: TRBJ2-6
cdr3_length: 17
d_call: NA
clone_size: NA

cdr3_aa: CASSQDHVNTEAFF
cdr3_nt: TGCGCCAGCAGCCAAGATCATGTGAACACTGAAGCTTTCTTT
v_call: TRBV4-3
j_call: TRBJ1-1
cdr3_length: 14
d_call: NA
clone_size: NA

cdr3_aa: CASSQSPQADSPLHF
cdr3_nt: TGCGCCAGCAGCCAATCGCCACAGGCTGATTCACCCCTCCACTTT
v_call: TRBV4-3
j_call: TRBJ1-6
cdr3_length: 15
d_call: NA
clone_size: few

cdr3_aa: CATSVGGWETQYF
cdr3_nt: TGTGCCACCAGTGTAGGAGGTTGGGAGACCCAGTACTTC
v_call: TRBV24-1
j_call: TRBJ2-5
cdr3_length: 13
d_call: NA
clone_size: NA

cdr3_aa: CSVVKGATQYF
cdr3_nt: TGCAGCGTGGTCAAGGGGGCTACGCAGTATTTT
v_call: TRBV29-1
j_call: TRBJ2-3
cdr3_length: 11
d_call: TRBD1
clone_size: NA

cdr3_aa: CASSPRNGVTGELFF
cdr3_nt: TGTGCCAGCAGCCCCCGGAACGGGGTCACCGGGGAGCTGTTTTTT
v_call: TRBV3-1/TRBV3-2
j_call: TRBJ2-2
cdr3_length: 15
d_call: NA
clone_size: once

cdr3_aa: CASSQDRGVDYGYTF
cdr3_nt: TGCGCCAGCAGCCAAGATCGGGGGGTGGACTATGGCTACACCTTC
v_call: TRBV4-1
j_call: TRBJ1-2
cdr3_length: 15
d_call: NA
clone_size: NA

cdr3_aa: CASSRAGGPIRTDTQYF
cdr3_nt: TGTGCCAGCAGCCGGGCGGGAGGGCCGATTCGTACAGATACGCAGTATTTT
v_call: TRBV28
j_call: TRBJ2-3
cdr3_length: 17
d_call: TRBD2
clone_size: NA

cdr3_aa: CASSLGQETTYEQYF
cdr3_nt: TGCGCCAGCAGCCTTGGACAGGAAACCACTTACGAGCAGTACTTC
v_call: TRBV5-1
j_call: TRBJ2-7
cdr3_length: 15
d_call: TRBD1
clone_size: few

cdr3_aa: CASRYRGEDTQYF
cdr3_nt: TGTGCCAGCAGATACCGGGGGGAAGATACGCAGTATTTT
v_call: TRBV6-5
j_call: TRBJ2-3
cdr3_length: 13
d_call: TRBD2
clone_size: few

cdr3_aa: CSVKGLDRETQYF
cdr3_nt: TGCAGCGTTAAAGGACTCGACCGAGAGACCCAGTACTTC
v_call: TRBV29-1
j_call: TRBJ2-5
cdr3_length: 13
d_call: NA
clone_size: NA

cdr3_aa: CASSPLGLAVSSGANVLTF
cdr3_nt: TGTGCCAGCAGCCCTCTGGGACTAGCGGTTAGCTCTGGGGCCAACGTCCTGACTTTC
v_call: TRBV5-6
j_call: TRBJ2-6
cdr3_length: 19
d_call: TRBD2
clone_size: NA

cdr3_aa: CASSLGTAYEQYF
cdr3_nt: TGTGCCAGCAGTTTGGGGACAGCGTACGAGCAGTACTTC
v_call: TRBV27
j_call: TRBJ2-7
cdr3_length: 13
d_call: TRBD1
clone_size: NA

cdr3_aa: CASSIDGQGADSNQPQHF
cdr3_nt: TGTGCCAGTAGTATAGATGGACAGGGGGCGGATAGCAATCAGCCCCAGCATTTT
v_call: TRBV19
j_call: TRBJ1-5
cdr3_length: 18
d_call: TRBD1
clone_size: once

cdr3_aa: CASSQGQGYTEAFF
cdr3_nt: TGTGCCAGCAGCCAAGGACAGGGGTACACTGAAGCTTTCTTT
v_call: TRBV4-2
j_call: TRBJ1-1
cdr3_length: 14
d_call: TRBD1
clone_size: NA

cdr3_aa: CASSQVAGSFYEQYF
cdr3_nt: TGCGCCAGCAGCCAAGTTGCGGGTAGCTTCTACGAGCAGTACTTC
v_call: TRBV4-1
j_call: TRBJ2-7
cdr3_length: 15
d_call: NA
clone_size: NA

cdr3_aa: CASSLSLSTNEKLFF
cdr3_nt: TGTGCCAGCAGCTTATCACTTTCAACTAATGAAAAACTGTTTTTT
v_call: TRBV11-2
j_call: TRBJ1-4
cdr3_length: 15
d_call: NA
clone_size: NA

cdr3_aa: CASSVGPEETEAFF
cdr3_nt: TGTGCCAGCAGCGTAGGCCCCGAGGAAACTGAAGCTTTCTTT
v_call: TRBV9
j_call: TRBJ1-1
cdr3_length: 14
d_call: NA
clone_size: NA

cdr3_aa: CASSPRAGDTEAFF
cdr3_nt: TGTGCCAGCTCACCAAGGGCAGGGGACACTGAAGCTTTCTTT
v_call: TRBV18
j_call: TRBJ1-1
cdr3_length: 14
d_call: NA
clone_size: NA

cdr3_aa: CASSLIRTGEGYEQYF
cdr3_nt: TGTGCCAGCAGCTTGATTAGGACAGGGGAGGGCTACGAGCAGTACTTC
v_call: TRBV5-6
j_call: TRBJ2-7
cdr3_length: 16
d_call: TRBD1
clone_size: NA

cdr3_aa: CASSPYSGKSGNTIYF
cdr3_nt: TGTGCCAGCAGCCCCTATTCCGGGAAGTCTGGAAACACCATATATTTT
v_call: TRBV13
j_call: TRBJ1-3
cdr3_length: 16
d_call: NA
clone_size: NA